The T cell receptor (beta chain) described here comes from a study of vaccination and CD4 T cells after COVID-19. Overall study context: The authors used overlapping spike peptides from SARS-CoV-2, HCoV-NL63, HCoV-OC43 and HCoV-229E to stimulate cells. Either a CEFX pool, an HIV-1 Nef pool, or no peptide was added to control cultures.

The treatment denotes: approximately nine-day PBMC culture with coronavirus spike peptide pools or control peptides (ViraFEST assay). Researchers collected the unexposed donor's CD4+ T cells before the COVID-19 pandemic (2011-2018). Oncomine TCR Beta short-read sequencing was applied to DNA from cultured CD4+ T cells. In TCRdb, the PCR reads were re-called with MiXCR into one record per CDR3 protein. The sample holds 9,500 to 10,000 distinct CDR3 sequences; roughly 36% are singletons and the top ten take around 33%. A word on this clonotype: What it binds is unknown.

Germline CDR1 and CDR2: DFQATT and SNEGSKA (reference sequence). V was pared by 6 bases and J by 4 bases, with 12 bases of the junction left unmatched. The CDR3 is 16 residues long. Study results and limitations: Researchers report that 304 of 307 vaccine-specific clones in convalescent patients proved spike mono-reactive.

This sequence joins TRBV20-1 and TRBJ2-1, with 10 bases lining up with TRBD2. The source is a human donor in good health. Sequencing was performed on CD4+ T cells from blood, cultured in vitro. The CDR3 spells CSARVWLAGEYNEQFF. The CDR3, as DNA: TGCAGTGCCCGGGTTTGGCTAGCGGGGGAGTACAATGAGCAGTTCTTC.